This record covers a single T cell receptor beta chain. The CDR3 is 15 residues long. The germline V gene has CDR1 MNHEY and CDR2 SVGAGI. Trimming took off 0 bases at V and 7 bases at J, with 13 bases between the two ends. The sample originates from a study of blood T cell repertoires in COVID-19. Study-level background: Sources were T cells, B-cell-depleted T cells, or PBMCs; the material itself was cDNA or gDNA.

During active infection, Seattle patients enrolled and were then monitored through disease. Authors' methods: Reference gene primers were amplified, and this amplification served to estimate nucleated cell counts. Sequencing used immunoSEQ multiplex PCR; TCRdb keeps in-frame clones, though not all of them. V and J calls plus clone size are reproduced from that table; the DNA served to infer D and trimming. The sample includes about 360,000 clones, 86% of them seen just once. The clonotype originates from an older woman with COVID-19, enrolled during active disease. The gene calls are TRBV6-5 and TRBJ2-1, with D possibly matching TRBD2 (6 bases). Sample: peripheral blood. CDR3 nucleotides: TGTGCCAGCAGTTACTCATTGGGGGAGGCTAATGAGCAGTTCTTC. Translated, it gives CASSYSLGEANEQFF.